The TCR beta chain described here comes from a study of T cell responses to AZD1222 COVID-19 vaccine. General study results and limits: Of the AZD1222 recipients, only 5 or 6 were seropositive at baseline. CD4 TCRs associated with vaccination spanned spike, dominating at 160-218 and 743-854.

With respect to this clone: The antigen remains undetermined.

CDR3 length: 15 amino acids. V lost 3 bases, J lost 7 bases, and 8 bases stayed unmatched. The germline V gene has CDR1 WNHNN and CDR2 SYGVQD (reference sequence). Generated by immunoSEQ multiplex PCR, the TCRdb table keeps only in-frame clones and is missing some. The sample records 99,000 or so clones, more than 85% being singletons. The starting material was peripheral blood, obtained on day 0 of AZD1222 vaccination. The chain carries TRBV10-1 and TRBJ1-2; 10 bases match TRBD1. This TCR derives from an adult in good health. The CDR3 loop reads CASSDGTGEEAGYTF. The CDR3 region has the DNA TGCGCCAGCAGTGACGGGACAGGGGAGGAGGCTGGCTACACCTTC.